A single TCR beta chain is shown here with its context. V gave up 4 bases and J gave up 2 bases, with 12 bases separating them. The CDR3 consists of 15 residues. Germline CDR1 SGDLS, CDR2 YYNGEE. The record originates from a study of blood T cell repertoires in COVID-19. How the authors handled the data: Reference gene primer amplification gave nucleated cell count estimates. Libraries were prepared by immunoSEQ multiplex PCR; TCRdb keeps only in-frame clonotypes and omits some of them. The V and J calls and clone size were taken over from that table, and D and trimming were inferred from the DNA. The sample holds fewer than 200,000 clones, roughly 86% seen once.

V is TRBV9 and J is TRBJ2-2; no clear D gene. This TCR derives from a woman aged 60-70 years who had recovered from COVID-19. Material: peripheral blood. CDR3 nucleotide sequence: TGTGCCAGCAGCCCCCTTCTTAGAAACACCGGGGAGCTGTTTTTT. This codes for CASSPLLRNTGELFF.